This entry is about one T cell receptor (beta chain). TCRdb re-called the 5' RACE reads with MiXCR, one entry per CDR3 protein. The sample contains about 340,000 distinct CDR3 sequences, approximately 9% of which appear only once. Germline CDR1 is MNHNS and CDR2 is SASEGT. V lost 5 bases, J lost 3 bases, and 2 bases lay in between. The CDR3 length is 12 residues. This specimen belongs to a study of T cells after yellow fever vaccination. This specimen was PBMCs, taken on the day of the first yellow fever vaccination. J is TRBJ2-6 and V is TRBV6-1, with D unresolved. The TCR sequence derives from a man aged 18 to 30 who received the YFV17D yellow fever vaccine. The CDR3, as DNA: TGTGCCAGCAGTCTTGGGGCCAACGTCCTGACTTTC. Translated: CASSLGANVLTF.